This TCR beta chain was identified during a study of blood T cell repertoires in COVID-19 (TCRdb year 2020). A note on the overall study: Samples from collaborators originated in the United States, Italy and Spain and spanned both the acute and convalescent phases of COVID-19. Deeply sampled blood TCRbeta repertoires from subjects exposed to, actively infected with, or recovered from COVID-19 were included in the dataset. A de-identified subject ID, COVID-19 status, age in years and sex were almost always included in the sample metadata. The prospective study material was composed of cDNA or gDNA derived from T cells, B-cell-depleted T cells, or PBMCs. Where HLA class I and class II types were available, the types were taken from metadata supplied by the sample provider, not from assay-based typing. Samples were obtained from the ongoing ImmuneRACE study (first 160 participants) and from 1,254 subjects provided by 6 global collaborators. A freely available public database, intended as a resource for researchers studying the immune response to SARS-CoV-2, is where the repertoires were released.

TCRbeta CDR3 regions were amplified from genomic DNA by means of the immunoSEQ Assay, a bias-controlled multiplex PCR. Regarding the original processing steps: The number of nucleated cells in each sample was estimated by amplification of reference gene primers within the assay. Sequence reads were collapsed and filtered to measure the absolute abundance of every unique TCRbeta CDR3 rearrangement. For each sample, productive Simpson clonality was calculated as the square root of Simpson's diversity index over productive rearrangements. The table was pulled from immuneACCESS by TCRdb, which kept in-frame rearrangements only. Such tables lose some clones; where checked, under half of the loss comes from unresolved V genes, and the rest has no known cause. From that table come the V and J calls and clone size; the DNA was used to work out D and trimming. The sample table records about 150,000 clones; 88% of these occur just once. The ten largest account for roughly 2.5% of the sample.

One collaborating source in Seattle enrolled patients during active infection and followed them longitudinally through the course of disease. Each collaborating institution followed its own protocols to collect whole blood in K2EDTA tubes. Collaborator samples were shipped for TCRbeta analysis as frozen whole blood, isolated PBMCs, or DNA extracted from either sample type. The germline V gene gives CDR1 as SQVTM and CDR2 as ANQGSEA. At the junction V is shortened by 1 base and J by 3 bases, with 12 bases in between. The CDR3 contains 14 residues, cysteine and phenylalanine counted. The entry retains the CDR3 DNA only, 42 bases that are in frame from base 1. What the study reported, not specific to this receptor: The quantity of clinical and demographic metadata differed by source and by participant and was supplied without curation.

As for this clone: Its cognate antigen has yet to be identified. Base quality data are lacking; no much larger clone is found one base away.

The sequence derives from a human donor with COVID-19, enrolled during active disease. The donor label of this sample is uncertain. Sequences were obtained from peripheral blood. The rearranged chain carries TRBV29-1 and TRBJ1-2; the D gene is perhaps TRBD1, from 5 matching bases. The CDR3 region reads CSVEVPREDYGYTF. The DNA sequence is as follows: TGCAGCGTTGAAGTTCCCAGGGAGGACTATGGCTACACCTTC. The full variable domain, completed from the reference TRBV29-1 and TRBJ1-2 proteins outside the CDR3, reads SAVISQKPSRDICQRGTSLTIQCQVDSQVTMMFWYRQQPGQSLTLIATANQGSEATYESGFVIDKFPISRPNLTFSTLTVSNMSPEDSSIYLCSVEVPREDYGYTFGSGTRLTVV.